Following are 13 T cell receptor beta chains from one sample sequenced in a study of glioma-infiltrating T cells. TCR alpha and beta CDR3 regions were amplified from RNA using iRepertoire nested multiplex PCR. TCRdb recomputed calls from the multiplex PCR reads with MiXCR, one row per CDR3 protein. The sample contains about 180,000 distinct CDR3 sequences, around 40% of which appear only once. Sequenced material: glioma tissue, nonneoplastic brain tissue, or PBMCs (not recorded which). The receptors here all came from a human donor with low-grade glioma or glioblastoma, undergoing nonglioma brain surgery, or in good health (not recorded which).

This clonotype came up a few times. The chain joins TRBV18 to TRBJ2-3; D might be TRBD1 or TRBD2, each matching 5 bases. This CDR3 has 19 residues. Germline V gene data show CDR1 as KGHSH and CDR2 as LQKENI. The V gene lost 2 bases and the J gene lost 0 bases, with 21 bases spanning the gap. The CDR3 sequence is CASSPVTYRWDGSTDTQYF. The CDR3 bases are TGTGCCAGCTCACCAGTTACCTACCGTTGGGACGGAAGCACAGATACGCAGTATTTT. The full variable domain, in which reference TRBV18 and TRBJ2-3 provide the parts outside the CDR3, is NAGVMQNPRHLVRRRGQEARLRCSPMKGHSHVYWYRQLPEEGLKFMVYLQKENIIDESGMPKERFSAEFPKEGPSILRIQQVVRGDSAAYFCASSPVTYRWDGSTDTQYFGPGTRLTVL.

The gene calls are TRBV29-1 and TRBJ2-1; TRBD2 matches 13 bases. This CDR3 region has 15 residues. J gave up 9 bases and V 3 bases, and 8 bases lay outside the gene matches. Germline-derived CDR1 and CDR2 are SQVTM and ANQGSEA. The CDR3 DNA is TGCAGCGTTGATAACGGGACTAGCGGGATCGGTGAGCAGTTCTTC. This sequence encodes CSVDNGTSGIGEQFF.

The rearrangement uses TRBV7-2 and TRBJ2-1; D might be TRBD2 (6 bases). V was clipped by 1 base and J by 7 bases, with 11 bases between them. Germline loops: CDR1 SGHTA, CDR2 FQGNSA. The CDR3 consists of 14 residues. The DNA of the CDR3 is TGTGCCAGCAGCTTAGGGCTAGCGTCTAATGAGCAGTTCTTC. Protein product: CASSLGLASNEQFF.

The table lists this clonotype with many counts. This rearrangement joins TRBV19 to TRBJ1-2; 7 nucleotides line up with TRBD1. The trim removed 7 bases at V and 1 base at J, leaving 6 bases unmatched. This CDR3 region has 14 residues. The germline CDR1 and CDR2 sequences are LNHDA and SQIVND (reference sequence). DNA of the CDR3: TGTGCCAGTACCCCGGGACAGAATAACTATGGCTACACCTTC. Encoded protein: CASTPGQNNYGYTF.

This clonotype was counted a single time. This may arise from a read error, as a much more abundant clone is one base away. The rearrangement links TRBV2 to TRBJ2-3; D perhaps matches TRBD2 (6 bases). The germline V gene encodes CDR1 SNHLY and CDR2 FYNNEI. CDR3 size: 14 residues. V lost 9 bases and J 8 bases, leaving 21 bases between the germline ends. The CDR3 DNA is TGTGCCAGAGGGACTTCGGACCGGAGGGGTACGCAGTATTTT. This gives the protein CARGTSDRRGTQYF.

In this sample, this clonotype turned up many times. This sequence joins TRBV20-1 and TRBJ2-1; D gene unclear. Germline CDR1 reads DFQATT; CDR2 reads SNEGSKA (reference sequence). This CDR3 contains 15 residues. V was trimmed by 1 base and J by 8 bases, leaving 18 bases between them. CDR3 DNA sequence: TGCAGTGCTAGAGCATCCCCCTTTAGTCGGGATGAGCAGTTCTTC. Translated, it gives CSARASPFSRDEQFF.

This clonotype was found many times. The chain combines TRBV28 with TRBJ1-5; D is unresolved. The ends were cut back, 3 bases at V and 9 bases at J, with 12 bases in the middle. CDR1 MDHEN and CDR2 SYDVKM come from the germline V gene. This CDR3 contains 13 residues. CDR3 DNA: TGTGCCAGCAGTTTTGGAAGTCAGCGGCCCCAGCATTTT. Translating gives CASSFGSQRPQHF.

The table lists this clonotype with many counts. The genes are TRBV14 and TRBJ2-1; D is unresolved. The CDR3 is 13 residues long. Germline CDR1 SGHDN, CDR2 FVKESK. V lost 1 base to trimming and J lost 7 bases, with 8 bases between them. CDR3 region: CASSQVGRNEQFF. In DNA form, the CDR3 reads TGTGCCAGCAGCCAAGTTGGCCGAAATGAGCAGTTCTTC.

A few counts support this clonotype. A read error may be the cause here, since a much bigger clone is one base away. The chain combines TRBV15 with TRBJ2-5; D is uncertain. The CDR3 covers 15 residues. Trimming took 2 bases from V and 0 from J, leaving 10 bases between them. Germline loops: CDR1 LNHNV, CDR2 YYDKDF (reference sequence). The CDR3 reads CATSRSEAYQETQYF. DNA for the CDR3: TGTGCCACCAGCAGATCAGAGGCGTACCAAGAGACCCAGTACTTC. Full variable domain (remainder filled in from reference TRBV15 and TRBJ2-5): DAMVIQNPRYQVTQFGKPVTLSCSQTLNHNVMYWYQQKSSQAPKLLFHYYDKDFNNEADTPDNFQSRRPNTSFCFLDIRSPGLGDTAMYLCATSRSEAYQETQYFGPGTRLLVL.

This clonotype was counted many times. Relative to the germline gene, one junction end is altered; a read error may explain this. This chain links TRBV27 with TRBJ2-2; no firm D call. The CDR3 consists of 13 residues. Germline CDR1 MNHEY, CDR2 SMNVEV (reference sequence). The CDR3 is CASSPQNTAELFF. The CDR3 nucleotides are TGTGCCAGCAGTCCACAGAACACCGCGGAGCTGTTTTTT.

As to this clonotype: This may be a read error, as it is one base from a much larger clone. The chain recombines TRBV6-1 with TRBJ2-2, with TRBD2 matching over 12 bases. Germline lookup yields CDR1 MNHNS and CDR2 SASEGT. The CDR3 totals 17 residues. CDR3 protein: CASSDVTSGRGTVELFF. CDR3 DNA sequence: TGTGCCAGCAGTGATGTGACTAGCGGGAGAGGGACCGTGGAGCTGTTTTTT.

This clonotype was seen more than once but under ten times. This rearrangement joins TRBV5-1 to TRBJ1-5; a possible D gene is TRBD1 (6 bases). The CDR3 extends over 13 amino acids. Germline assignment: CDR1 SGHRS and CDR2 YFSETQ. The germline V and J ends were trimmed by 7 bases and 5 bases, with 13 bases remaining between them. The CDR3 nucleotides read TGCGCCAGCCGGAGGACAGTCGATCAGCCCCAGCATTTT. It translates to CASRRTVDQPQHF.

Details on this clonotype: At one end, the junction sequence differs from germline, possibly due to a read error. The rearrangement uses TRBV5-1 and TRBJ1-5; TRBD1 is a possible D gene (6 bases). Germline V gene lookup returns CDR1 SGHRS and CDR2 YFSETQ. This CDR3 contains 15 residues. The CDR3 DNA reads TGCGCCAGCAGCTCGGAGGGCAGGGGAAATCAGCCCAAGCATTTT. This codes for CASSSEGRGNQPKHF.